The clone carrying this T cell receptor (beta chain) was seen repeatedly, ten times or more. Germline V CDR1 and CDR2: DFQATT, SNEGSKA (reference sequence). V dropped 3 bases and J dropped 2 bases, with 8 bases sitting between them. The CDR3 contains 13 residues. This record belongs to a study of T cells in Graves' hyperthyroidism and ophthalmopathy. Authors of the study amplified TCR beta CDR3 regions from RNA transcripts. A set of HTBI primers served as the primers for a first-round RT-PCR of the TCR CDR3. A single record per CDR3 protein comes from TCRdb applying MiXCR to the multiplex PCR reads. The sample has around 350,000 distinct CDR3 sequences, 14% seen once.

What was sequenced was blood. This TCR was recovered from a woman between 25 and 40 years old with Graves' ophthalmopathy. J is TRBJ2-1 and V is TRBV20-1; D not certain. CDR3 sequence reads: CSASRLAYNEQFF. DNA for the CDR3: TGCAGTGCTAGTCGCCTCGCCTACAATGAGCAGTTCTTC.